The rows below give T cell receptor beta chains drawn from one sample of a study of shared clonotypes between healthy human individuals. Clones were read by immunoSEQ multiplex PCR, and TCRdb kept only the in-frame ones, dropping some. This table holds 2.3 million or so clones, over 90% found once. What was sequenced was naive CD4+ T cells from PBMCs. These receptors originate from a man younger than 35 in good health. Some clones in this sample may be carry-over from other donors' samples. Both conserved end residues are part of each CDR3. D genes are given only for firm matches. Size tells how often a clone was seen (once, few, many) or the class of an expanded clone, and some rows leave it out.

cdr3_length,j_call,clone_size,d_call,v_call,cdr3_nt,cdr3_aa
15,TRBJ2-3,NA,NA,TRBV7-9,TGTGCCAGCAGCCTACACGGGGGATTTTCAGATACGCAGTATTTT,CASSLHGGFSDTQYF
11,TRBJ1-2,NA,TRBD1,TRBV25-1,TGTGCCAGCAGCCGAACAGGGGATCACACCTTC,CASSRTGDHTF
18,TRBJ1-3,NA,TRBD1,TRBV5-1,TGCGCCAGCAGCTTGGAACCTTTACAGGGGATATATGGAAACACCATATATTTT,CASSLEPLQGIYGNTIYF
14,TRBJ2-1,NA,NA,TRBV5-6,TGTGCCAGCAGGGAGCTGGGCCAGGGCAATGAGCAGTTCTTC,CASRELGQGNEQFF
17,TRBJ2-2,NA,TRBD2,TRBV7-9,TGTGCCAGCAGCCGGACTAGCGGGAGTGTGAGCACCGGGGAGCTGTTTTTT,CASSRTSGSVSTGELFF
15,TRBJ2-1,once,NA,TRBV5-1,TGCGCCAGCAGCTTGGCCGGGACACCTTACAATGAGCAGTTCTTC,CASSLAGTPYNEQFF
16,TRBJ2-5,NA,TRBD2,TRBV11-2,TGTGCCAGCAGCTTCGGGAGCGGGAGGGGGGAAGAGACCCAGTACTTC,CASSFGSGRGEETQYF
15,TRBJ2-3,NA,TRBD2,TRBV28,TGTGCCAGCAGGATGGGGGGAGGGCCCTGGGATACGCAGTATTTT,CASRMGGGPWDTQYF
13,TRBJ2-1,NA,NA,TRBV30,TGTGCCTTCATAACAGGGACCTACAATGAGCAGTTCTTC,CAFITGTYNEQFF
15,TRBJ1-5,NA,NA,TRBV5-1,TGCGCCAGCAGCTTCCGAGGAGACTGGAACCAGCCCCAGCATTTT,CASSFRGDWNQPQHF
15,TRBJ2-7,NA,NA,TRBV18,TGTGCCAGCTCACCTGGGCAGTCTTTCTCCTACGAGCAGTACTTC,CASSPGQSFSYEQYF
15,TRBJ1-3,NA,NA,TRBV2,TGTGCCAGCCGGCGGGGCGACTACTCTGGAAACACCATATATTTT,CASRRGDYSGNTIYF
11,TRBJ2-7,NA,NA,TRBV20-1,TGCAGTGCCGAGATTCGAACCGAGCAGTACTTC,CSAEIRTEQYF
15,TRBJ2-2,NA,TRBD2,TRBV7-3,TGTGCCAGCAGCCCGGGGGACTACAACACCGGGGAGCTGTTTTTT,CASSPGDYNTGELFF
15,TRBJ1-3,NA,NA,TRBV28,TGTGCCAGCAGCGGGGCGTCGGACAAGGGAAACACCATATATTTT,CASSGASDKGNTIYF
15,TRBJ1-3,NA,TRBD1,TRBV6-1,TGTGCCAGCACCGTAGACAGGGGACGTGGAAACACCATATATTTT,CASTVDRGRGNTIYF
13,TRBJ1-4,NA,NA,TRBV11-2,TGTGCCAGCAGCCAAGGGGTAAATGAAAAACTGTTTTTT,CASSQGVNEKLFF
14,TRBJ2-7,NA,TRBD1,TRBV29-1,TGCAGCGTGTCCCCAAAGGGGGCCTTATACGAGCAGTACTTC,CSVSPKGALYEQYF
12,TRBJ2-7,NA,NA,TRBV28,TGTGCCAGCGGGGCCCTTTACTACGAGCAGTACTTC,CASGALYYEQYF
16,TRBJ2-6,NA,NA,TRBV7-3,TGTGCCAGCACCTTAGGACAGCCCAGTGGGGCCAACGTCCTGACTTTC,CASTLGQPSGANVLTF
15,TRBJ2-7,NA,TRBD1,TRBV11-3,TGTGCCAGCAGTCCCGGGACAGGGGATTCCTACGAGCAGTACTTC,CASSPGTGDSYEQYF
15,TRBJ2-3,NA,NA,TRBV7-3,TGTGCCAGCAGCTGGCTGGGCAATCAGGGTGATACGCAGTATTTT,CASSWLGNQGDTQYF
13,TRBJ1-5,NA,NA,TRBV14,TGTGCCAGCAGCAAGGCAGTTTATCAGCCCCAGCATTTT,CASSKAVYQPQHF
12,TRBJ2-7,NA,NA,TRBV29-1,TGCAGCGCACAGGGTTACCCCTACGAGCAGTACTTC,CSAQGYPYEQYF
14,TRBJ2-5,NA,NA,TRBV4-2,TGTGCCAGCAGCCAAGGACTCAGCCAAGAGACCCAGTACTTC,CASSQGLSQETQYF
15,TRBJ1-2,once,NA,TRBV5-6,TGTGCCAGCAGCTTATTTTCGGGGGGCGGGAATGGCTACACCTTC,CASSLFSGGGNGYTF
13,TRBJ2-1,few,TRBD2,TRBV27,TGTGCCAGCAAAGGACTAGTGGCCAATGAGCAGTTCTTC,CASKGLVANEQFF
15,TRBJ2-3,NA,TRBD1,TRBV19,TGTGCCAGTAGCTCCGGGACAGGGAGCACAGATACGCAGTATTTT,CASSSGTGSTDTQYF
13,TRBJ1-2,few,NA,TRBV28,TGTGCCAGCAGCCTCGACATCAACTATGGCTACACCTTC,CASSLDINYGYTF
16,TRBJ2-7,NA,TRBD2,TRBV6-5,TGTGCCAGCAGTTCTAGGACTAGCGGGAGGGCAAGCGAGCAGTACTTC,CASSSRTSGRASEQYF
15,TRBJ1-1,few,NA,TRBV4-1,TGCGCCAGCAGCCAACAGGACACTTTTAACACTGAAGCTTTCTTT,CASSQQDTFNTEAFF
15,TRBJ2-7,once,NA,TRBV7-3,TGTGCCAGCAGCTTAACGAGGGGATCGCACTACGAGCAGTACTTC,CASSLTRGSHYEQYF
16,TRBJ1-4,NA,TRBD1,TRBV28,TGTGCCAGCAGTGAACCGGGACAGGGGAAGGATGAAAAACTGTTTTTT,CASSEPGQGKDEKLFF
14,TRBJ2-1,NA,NA,TRBV11-2,TGTGCCAGCAGCTCGCTCGCGCCTCCTCTGGGGCAGTTCTTC,CASSSLAPPLGQFF
15,TRBJ1-1,NA,NA,TRBV6-5,TGTGCCAGCAGTTACTCGGCAGGAAGAAACACTGAAGCTTTCTTT,CASSYSAGRNTEAFF
11,TRBJ2-7,NA,NA,TRBV20-1,TGCAGTGCTAGTAGCTCGTACGAGCAGTACTTC,CSASSSYEQYF
11,TRBJ2-5,NA,NA,TRBV20-1,TGCAGTGCCGGTGGGGGAGAGACCCAGTACTTC,CSAGGGETQYF
15,TRBJ2-1,NA,TRBD1,TRBV15,TGTGCCACCAGCAGACCCGGGACAGGGGATGATGAGCAGTTCTTC,CATSRPGTGDDEQFF
15,TRBJ2-2,NA,TRBD2,TRBV5-1,TGCGCCAGCAGCTTGGTACCGGGAGGTGGCGGGGAGCTGTTTTTT,CASSLVPGGGGELFF
14,TRBJ1-5,NA,NA,TRBV11-2,TGTGCCAGCAGCTTTCTTGGCGGAGGTCAGCCCCAGCATTTT,CASSFLGGGQPQHF
16,TRBJ2-3,NA,NA,TRBV5-6,TGTGCCAGCAGCTTGCGTGGGACTTCTGGCACAGATACGCAGTATTTT,CASSLRGTSGTDTQYF
15,TRBJ1-5,NA,NA,TRBV28,TGTGCCAGCAGGTGGGACGGGCATAGCAATCAGCCCCAGCATTTT,CASRWDGHSNQPQHF
14,TRBJ1-5,NA,NA,TRBV15,TGTGCCACCAGCAGAGAGGTGGGCCTTCAGCCCCAGCATTTT,CATSREVGLQPQHF
18,TRBJ2-5,NA,TRBD2,TRBV10-3,TGTGCCATCAGTGAGGGCGGGACTAGCGGGTTGTACCAAGAGACCCAGTACTTC,CAISEGGTSGLYQETQYF
15,TRBJ2-7,NA,TRBD1,TRBV13,TGTGCCAGCAGCTTACCGGGACAGGGCATCTACGAGCAGTACTTC,CASSLPGQGIYEQYF
17,TRBJ2-5,NA,TRBD2,TRBV11-2,TGTGCCAGCAGCCCCCGTCGCTTCGCGGGAGGAGATGAGACCCAGTACTTC,CASSPRRFAGGDETQYF
13,TRBJ2-5,NA,NA,TRBV6-1,TGTGCCAGCAGTGGCCTAGCCGCAGAGACCCAGTACTTC,CASSGLAAETQYF
18,TRBJ1-5,NA,TRBD1,TRBV7-8,TGTGCCAGCAGCCCAAGGAGCGCAGGGGGGGTCAGCAATCAGCCCCAGCATTTT,CASSPRSAGGVSNQPQHF
14,TRBJ1-5,once,NA,TRBV9,TGTGCCAGCAGCGAAGCCTCTAGCAATCAGCCCCAGCATTTT,CASSEASSNQPQHF
15,TRBJ2-5,NA,NA,TRBV11-2,TGTGCCAGCAGCTTAGTTGGACAGATCCAAGAGACCCAGTACTTC,CASSLVGQIQETQYF
16,TRBJ1-3,NA,TRBD1,TRBV4-2,TGTGCCAGCAGCCAGGGTGGACAGGGCGCTGGAAACACCATATATTTT,CASSQGGQGAGNTIYF
10,TRBJ2-1,NA,NA,TRBV20-1,TGCAGTGCCCAGCAGAATGAGCAGTTCTTC,CSAQQNEQFF
15,TRBJ2-7,NA,TRBD1,TRBV6-5,TGTGCCAGCAGTTACTCGGACAGGGGGTCCTACGAGCAGTACTTC,CASSYSDRGSYEQYF
12,TRBJ2-1,NA,TRBD1,TRBV9,TGTGCCAGCAGCAGACAGGGGAATGAGCAGTTCTTC,CASSRQGNEQFF
17,TRBJ2-3,NA,NA,TRBV10-3,TGTGCCATCAGTGAGCCGCAGCCGGGGGCTAGCACAGATACGCAGTATTTT,CAISEPQPGASTDTQYF